There are a few counts of the clone carrying this T cell receptor (beta chain). The method was immunoSEQ multiplex PCR; TCRdb's version includes in-frame clones alone and lacks a portion of them. The profile covers about 75,000 clones, with more than 75% appearing a single time and roughly 20% taken by the ten largest. These data originate in a study of blood T cell repertoires in COVID-19. Material: peripheral blood. The TCR comes from a human donor in a cohort sampled during active COVID-19.

The CDR3 spells CASSFGTGKSQPQHF. Here the CDR3 DNA reads TGTGCCAGCAGCTTCGGGACAGGGAAGAGTCAGCCCCAGCATTTT. V and J are TRBV5-5 and TRBJ1-5, with 9 bases aligning to TRBD1. The CDR3 length is 15 residues. V shed 2 bases, J shed 6 bases, and the junction held 6 bases outside the gene matches. In germline, CDR1 is SGHKS, CDR2 YYEKEE (reference sequence).